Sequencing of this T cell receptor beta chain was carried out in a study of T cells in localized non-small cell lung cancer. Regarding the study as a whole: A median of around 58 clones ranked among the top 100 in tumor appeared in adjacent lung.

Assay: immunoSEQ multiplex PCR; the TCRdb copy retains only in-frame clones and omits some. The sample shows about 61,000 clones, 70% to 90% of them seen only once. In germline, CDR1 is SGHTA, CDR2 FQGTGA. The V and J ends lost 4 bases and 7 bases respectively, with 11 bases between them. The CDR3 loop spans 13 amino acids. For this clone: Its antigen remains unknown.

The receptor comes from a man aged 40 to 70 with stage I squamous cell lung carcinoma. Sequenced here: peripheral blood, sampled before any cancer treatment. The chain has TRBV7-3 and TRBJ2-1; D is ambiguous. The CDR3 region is CASSWRPGNEQFF. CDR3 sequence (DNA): TGTGCCAGCAGCTGGAGACCCGGAAATGAGCAGTTCTTC.